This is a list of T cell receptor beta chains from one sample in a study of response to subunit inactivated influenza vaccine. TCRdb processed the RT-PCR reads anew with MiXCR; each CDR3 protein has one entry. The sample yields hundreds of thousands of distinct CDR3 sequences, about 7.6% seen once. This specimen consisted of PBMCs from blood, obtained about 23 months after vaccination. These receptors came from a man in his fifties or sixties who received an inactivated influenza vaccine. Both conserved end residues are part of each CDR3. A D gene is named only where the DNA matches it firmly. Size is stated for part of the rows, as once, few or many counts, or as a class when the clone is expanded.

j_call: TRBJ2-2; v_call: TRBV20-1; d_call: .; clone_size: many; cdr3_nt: TGCAGTGCTAGATCACCAGGGGCCACCGGGGAGCTGTTTTTT; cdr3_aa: CSARSPGATGELFF
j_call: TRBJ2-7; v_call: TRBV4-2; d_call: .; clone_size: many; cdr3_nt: TGTGCCAGCAGCCAAGGGGTTAATGGTTACGAGCAGTACTTC; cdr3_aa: CASSQGVNGYEQYF
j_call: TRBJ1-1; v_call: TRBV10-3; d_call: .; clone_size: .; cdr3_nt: TGTGCCATCAGTGCGAGTGGAGGGATGAACACTGAAGCTTTCTTT; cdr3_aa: CAISASGGMNTEAFF
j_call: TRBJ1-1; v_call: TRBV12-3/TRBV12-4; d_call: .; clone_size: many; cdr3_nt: TGTGCCAGCAAACAAGGACGGATGAACACTGAAGCTTTCTTT; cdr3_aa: CASKQGRMNTEAFF
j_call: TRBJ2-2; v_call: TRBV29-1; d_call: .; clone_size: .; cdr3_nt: TGCAGCGTTGAACAAAGGGTAGGGAACACCGGGGAGCTGTTTTTT; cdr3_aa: CSVEQRVGNTGELFF
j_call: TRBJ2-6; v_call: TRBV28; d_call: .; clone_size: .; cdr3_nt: TGTGCCAGCAGTCCGCCCAGGGACTCTGGGGCCAACGTCCTGACTTTC; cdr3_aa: CASSPPRDSGANVLTF
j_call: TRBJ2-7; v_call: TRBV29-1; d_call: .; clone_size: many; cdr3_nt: TGCAGCGTTCGTCAGGGCTCCTACGAGCAGTACTTC; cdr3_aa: CSVRQGSYEQYF
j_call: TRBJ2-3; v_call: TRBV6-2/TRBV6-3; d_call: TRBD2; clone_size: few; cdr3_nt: TGTGCCAGCACCTTACGTCTAGCGGAGATCACAGATACGCAGTATTTT; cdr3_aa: CASTLRLAEITDTQYF
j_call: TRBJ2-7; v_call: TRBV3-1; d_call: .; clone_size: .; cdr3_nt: TGTGCCAGCAGCCCATCCGGGGTGAAATACGAGCAGTACTTC; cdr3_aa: CASSPSGVKYEQYF
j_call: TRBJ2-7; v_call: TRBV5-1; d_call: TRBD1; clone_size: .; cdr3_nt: TGCGCCAGCACCACCGGGCTCGGGACAGGGAGCTACGAGCAGTACTTC; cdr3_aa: CASTTGLGTGSYEQYF
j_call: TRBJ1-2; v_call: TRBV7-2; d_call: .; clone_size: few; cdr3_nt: TGTGCCAGCAGCTTAGCGTCATCAGGGCACACCTATGGCTACACCTTC; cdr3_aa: CASSLASSGHTYGYTF
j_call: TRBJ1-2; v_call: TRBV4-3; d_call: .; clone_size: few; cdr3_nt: TGCGCCAGCAGCCAAGATTTGGGGGTAGTAAACTATGGCTACACCTTC; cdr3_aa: CASSQDLGVVNYGYTF
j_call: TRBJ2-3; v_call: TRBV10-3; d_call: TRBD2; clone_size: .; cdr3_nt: TGTGCCATCCGGAGCGGGAGCGGCACAGATACGCAGTTTTTT; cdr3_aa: CAIRSGSGTDTQFF
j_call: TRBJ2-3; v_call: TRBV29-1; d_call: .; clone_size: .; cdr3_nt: TGCAGCGTTCACCTCAGCAATACGCAGTATTTT; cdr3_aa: CSVHLSNTQYF
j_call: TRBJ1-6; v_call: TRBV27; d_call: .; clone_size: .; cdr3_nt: TGTGCCAGCGGGACCCTGTATCGGGCCGGGAATTCACCCCTCCACTTT; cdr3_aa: CASGTLYRAGNSPLHF
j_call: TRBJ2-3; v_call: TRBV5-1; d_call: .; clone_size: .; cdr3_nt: TGCGCCAGCAGCTTGGCCCTGCGGGGAAGCACAGATACGCAGTATTTT; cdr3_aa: CASSLALRGSTDTQYF
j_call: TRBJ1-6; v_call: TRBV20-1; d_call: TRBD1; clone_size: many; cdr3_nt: TGCAGTGCTAGGGACAGGAGCAGGGGAATTGGGAAGAGGACCCTCCACTTT; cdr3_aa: CSARDRSRGIGKRTLHF